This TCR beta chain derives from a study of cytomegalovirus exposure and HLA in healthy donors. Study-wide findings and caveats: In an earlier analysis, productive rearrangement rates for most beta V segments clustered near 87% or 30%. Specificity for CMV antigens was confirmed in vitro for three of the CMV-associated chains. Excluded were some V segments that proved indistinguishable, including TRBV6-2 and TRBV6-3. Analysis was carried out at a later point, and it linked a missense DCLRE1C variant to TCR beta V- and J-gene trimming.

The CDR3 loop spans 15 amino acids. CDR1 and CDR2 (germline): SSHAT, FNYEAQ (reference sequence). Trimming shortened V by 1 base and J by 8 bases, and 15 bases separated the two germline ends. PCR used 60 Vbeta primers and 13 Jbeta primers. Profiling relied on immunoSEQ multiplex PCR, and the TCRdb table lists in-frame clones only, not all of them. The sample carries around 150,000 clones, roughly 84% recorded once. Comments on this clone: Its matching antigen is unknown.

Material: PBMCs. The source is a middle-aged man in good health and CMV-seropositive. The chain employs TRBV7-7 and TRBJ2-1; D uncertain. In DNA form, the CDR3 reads TGTGCCAGCAGCTTAGAGGCTAGATCCTTCGATGAGCAGTTCTTC. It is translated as CASSLEARSFDEQFF.